A selection of T cell receptor beta chains follows, all from one sample in a study of T cell responses to AZD1222 COVID-19 vaccine. Sequencing used immunoSEQ multiplex PCR; TCRdb keeps in-frame clones, though not all of them. The sample includes 150,000 to 200,000 clones, 80% to 90% of them seen just once. Sequencing was performed on peripheral blood, taken on day 0 of AZD1222 vaccination. These TCRs come from an adult in good health. Each CDR3 is given with its conserved first and last residue. The order of the fields is J gene, D gene, clone size, V gene, CDR3 DNA, CDR3 protein. The D gene is left open where the match is weak. Size tells how often a clone was seen (once, few, many) or the class of an expanded clone, and some rows leave it out.

TRBJ1-2 | - | - | TRBV7-9 | TGTGCCAGCAGCCCGGACCGACAAACTAACTATGGCTACACCTTC | CASSPDRQTNYGYTF
TRBJ1-6 | TRBD1 | - | TRBV7-2 | TGTGCCAGCAGCTTAGGAGGGACAGCTTCAGGTTCACCCCTCCACTTT | CASSLGGTASGSPLHF
TRBJ1-1 | - | - | TRBV28 | TGTGCCAGCAGTTCCGTGAACACTGAAGCTTTCTTT | CASSSVNTEAFF
TRBJ1-1 | - | - | TRBV5-1 | TGCGCCAGCAGCCGCTACACAGCGCCCACTGAAGCTTTCTTT | CASSRYTAPTEAFF
TRBJ2-7 | - | - | TRBV6-2/TRBV6-3 | TGTGCCAGCAGTGAGACAGGCGTGGAGTACTTC | CASSETGVEYF
TRBJ1-2 | TRBD1 | few | TRBV6-1 | TGTGCCAGCAGTTTAGGGGGACAGGTCTATGGCTACACCTTC | CASSLGGQVYGYTF
TRBJ2-3 | TRBD2 | - | TRBV10-1 | TGCGCCAGCAGTGAAGCTAGCGGGGGGTTTAAAGATACGCAGTATTTT | CASSEASGGFKDTQYF
TRBJ2-5 | - | - | TRBV5-1 | TGCGCCAGCAGCTCCGGAGTGGGGTACCAAGAGACCCAGTACTTC | CASSSGVGYQETQYF
TRBJ2-1 | - | - | TRBV6-5 | TGTGCCAGCAGCGTAGTGGGGGCTTACAATGAGCAGTTCTTC | CASSVVGAYNEQFF
TRBJ1-2 | - | - | TRBV28 | TGTGCCAGCAGCCGACCCGGGCAGGGTAACTATGGCTACACCTTC | CASSRPGQGNYGYTF
TRBJ2-1 | - | - | TRBV28 | TGTGCCAGCAGCCAATCTATGGGTACCTACAATGAGCAGTTCTTC | CASSQSMGTYNEQFF
TRBJ1-1 | - | - | TRBV7-9 | TGTGCCAGCAGCTTAAGACAGGAAAACACTGAAGCTTTCTTT | CASSLRQENTEAFF
TRBJ2-3 | - | - | TRBV9 | TGTGCCAGCACCAGGACTCCAACCACTAGCACAGATACGCAGTATTTT | CASTRTPTTSTDTQYF
TRBJ2-7 | TRBD2 | - | TRBV7-3 | TGTGCCAGCAGCCTTACTAGCGGGAGACGGGACGAGCAGTACTTC | CASSLTSGRRDEQYF
TRBJ1-6 | - | - | TRBV25-1 | TGTGCCAGCAGGAAGAGGGTGGATTCACCCCTCCACTTT | CASRKRVDSPLHF
TRBJ1-6 | - | - | TRBV2 | TGTGCCAGCAGTGTGGGGGCCAATAATTCACCCCTCCACTTT | CASSVGANNSPLHF
TRBJ2-2 | TRBD2 | - | TRBV6-5 | TGTGCCAGCACCAGCGGGGGGGCGGACACCGGGGAGCTGTTTTTT | CASTSGGADTGELFF
TRBJ2-7 | TRBD2 | - | TRBV28 | TGTGCCAGCAGTCTTAGCGGGAGTTCCTACGAGCAGTACTTC | CASSLSGSSYEQYF
TRBJ1-2 | - | - | TRBV30 | TGTGCCTGGACACAGGGTTGGGGCTACACCTTC | CAWTQGWGYTF
TRBJ2-7 | - | - | TRBV28 | TGTGCCAGCACTACAGGGAGTTACGAGCAGTACTTC | CASTTGSYEQYF
TRBJ1-3 | - | - | TRBV25-1 | TGTGCCAGCAGTGAATACCGAGGGAATGGAAACACCATATATTTT | CASSEYRGNGNTIYF
TRBJ1-2 | - | - | TRBV18 | TGTGCCAGCTCTACCGGTACAGGGCTTGGCTATGGCTACACCTTC | CASSTGTGLGYGYTF
TRBJ1-4 | - | - | TRBV7-9 | TGTGCCAGCAGCCCCCTTGGGAATGAAAAACTGTTTTTT | CASSPLGNEKLFF
TRBJ1-2 | - | - | TRBV30 | TGTGCCTGGAGTCGACCGAATGGCTACACCTTC | CAWSRPNGYTF
TRBJ1-2 | - | - | TRBV2 | TGTGCCAGCACGGGGGCGGGGTATGGCTACACCTTC | CASTGAGYGYTF
TRBJ2-1 | TRBD1 | - | TRBV28 | TGTGCCAGCAGGGGACAGGGAAGGAATGAGCAGTTCTTC | CASRGQGRNEQFF
TRBJ1-3 | - | - | TRBV6-5 | TGTGCCAGCAGTCCGGGAGACTCTGGAAACACCATATATTTT | CASSPGDSGNTIYF
TRBJ1-5 | TRBD1 | - | TRBV3-1/TRBV3-2 | TGTGCCAGCAGCCAAGGAGATCGGGACAGGGCTCAGCCCCAGCATTTT | CASSQGDRDRAQPQHF
TRBJ2-7 | TRBD2 | - | TRBV4-1 | TGCGCCAGCAGCCCTCAAGAAGATAGCGGGTCGTACGAGCAGTACTTC | CASSPQEDSGSYEQYF
TRBJ2-2 | - | once | TRBV29-1 | TGCAGCGTTTCCAGATACACCGGGGAGCTGTTTTTT | CSVSRYTGELFF
TRBJ2-3 | - | once | TRBV3-1/TRBV3-2 | TGTGCCAGCAGCTTCAGGTCAAGCACAGATACGCAGTATTTT | CASSFRSSTDTQYF
TRBJ2-7 | TRBD1 | - | TRBV5-1 | TGCGCCAGCAGCTTGGGTGTCGGACAGGGAGTCTACGAGCAGTACTTC | CASSLGVGQGVYEQYF
TRBJ1-3 | TRBD1 | - | TRBV23-1 | TGCGCCAGCAGTCGCGGGACAGGGCACTTAAGTCCTACTGGAAACACCATATATTTT | CASSRGTGHLSPTGNTIYF
TRBJ2-1 | - | - | TRBV6-5 | TGTGCCAGCAGGGGGACACAATACAATGAGCAGTTCTTC | CASRGTQYNEQFF
TRBJ2-7 | - | - | TRBV28 | TGTGCCAGCACCCAGACAGGCTACGAGCAGTACTTC | CASTQTGYEQYF
TRBJ2-7 | - | once | TRBV3-1/TRBV3-2 | TGTGCCAGCAGCCAAGCTAACAGGGTGTACGAGCAGTACTTC | CASSQANRVYEQYF
TRBJ1-3 | - | - | TRBV28 | TGTGCCAGCAACGGCGGCTCTGGAAACACCATATATTTT | CASNGGSGNTIYF
TRBJ1-1 | - | - | TRBV29-1 | TGCAGCGTTGAGCGACAGAGATACACTGAAGCTTTCTTT | CSVERQRYTEAFF
TRBJ1-1 | - | - | TRBV19 | TGTGCCAGTAGTATGGGGGTTACCACTGAAGCTTTCTTT | CASSMGVTTEAFF
TRBJ2-1 | - | once | TRBV7-2 | TGTGCCAGCAGCTGGGACTTGGGGGCCGGGGATGAGCAGTTCTTC | CASSWDLGAGDEQFF
TRBJ2-1 | TRBD2 | - | TRBV7-7 | TGTGCTAGCAGCCCTGGGACTAGCGAGGGCAATGAGCAGTTCTTC | CASSPGTSEGNEQFF
TRBJ2-2 | - | - | TRBV7-2 | TGTGCCAGCAGCTTATCGGCAGTTCGCACCGGGGAGCTGTTTTTT | CASSLSAVRTGELFF
TRBJ1-5 | - | - | TRBV29-1 | TGCAGCGTTGCCAGGGGAGTAAATCAGCCCCAGCATTTT | CSVARGVNQPQHF
TRBJ2-1 | TRBD2 | - | TRBV9 | TGTGCCAGCAGCGTAGGCATAGCGGGATACAATGAGCAGTTCTTC | CASSVGIAGYNEQFF
TRBJ2-1 | - | - | TRBV6-2/TRBV6-3 | TGTGCCAGCAGTTACTCGCTGGCCGAGCAGTTCTTC | CASSYSLAEQFF
TRBJ1-1 | TRBD1 | once | TRBV10-3 | TGTGCCATCAGTCCGGGACAGGGAAGCACTGAAGCTTTCTTT | CAISPGQGSTEAFF
TRBJ2-7 | TRBD2 | - | TRBV27 | TGTGCCAGCACACGGGGGGGGGCTTCACCCTACGAGCAGTACTTC | CASTRGGASPYEQYF
TRBJ2-5 | - | - | TRBV2 | TGTGCCAGCAGTGAAAGCCAGCCGGTCCAAGAGACCCAGTACTTC | CASSESQPVQETQYF
TRBJ2-3 | - | - | TRBV6-4 | TGTGCCAGCAGTGTCGGGGATACGCAGTATTTT | CASSVGDTQYF
TRBJ1-5 | - | - | TRBV7-8 | TGTGCCAGCAGCTTAGGTTCAGGGGAACAGCCCCAGCATTTT | CASSLGSGEQPQHF
TRBJ1-6 | TRBD1 | - | TRBV5-1 | TGCGCCAGCAGCTGGGGGACAGGGAATTCACCCCTCCACTTT | CASSWGTGNSPLHF
TRBJ2-5 | TRBD2 | - | TRBV7-2 | TGTGCCAGCAGCTTGGGGGGGACCAACCAAGAGACCCAGTACTTC | CASSLGGTNQETQYF
TRBJ1-1 | - | once | TRBV12-3/TRBV12-4 | TGTGCCAGCAGTCCCCCGGGGATCGATGAAGCTTTCTTT | CASSPPGIDEAFF
TRBJ1-4 | - | - | TRBV3-1/TRBV3-2 | TGTGCCAGCGGACCCAGGGTAACTAATGAAAAACTGTTTTTT | CASGPRVTNEKLFF
TRBJ1-2 | - | - | TRBV2 | TGTGCCAGCAACCAGGGCGAGGCTACTAACTATGGCTACACCTTC | CASNQGEATNYGYTF
TRBJ2-7 | TRBD1 | - | TRBV18 | TGTGCCAGCTCAACGGGACAGGGCTACGAGCAGTACTTC | CASSTGQGYEQYF
TRBJ1-4 | TRBD1 | - | TRBV14 | TGTGCCAGCAGCCAACCCCTGACAGGGGGGCATGAAAAACTGTTTTTT | CASSQPLTGGHEKLFF
TRBJ2-3 | - | - | TRBV21-1 | TGTGCCAGCACCAACGCGGAAGCCGGGAGCTACGTGGCAGATACGCAGTATTTT | CASTNAEAGSYVADTQYF
TRBJ2-1 | - | once | TRBV5-8 | TGTGCCAGCAGCTTGCGGAGGGTTGATGAGCAGTTCTTC | CASSLRRVDEQFF